The T cell receptor beta chain described here comes from a study of long-term antiretroviral therapy in people with HIV. Across the study: First collections came about a decade before the 2015 immediate-ART recommendation. Points from the study as a whole: ART adherence, viral resistance and therapy changes were not recorded.

The assay used was immunoSEQ (version v3.0), run at survey level. Here immunoSEQ multiplex PCR was the method, and the copy in TCRdb shows in-frame clones only, minus some. The repertoire includes 20,000 to 30,000 clones, 79% of them detected once, and approximately 11% sits in the top ten. Details on this clone: The antigen remains unidentified.

The specimen comprised unsorted PBMCs, sampled 1.2 years after starting antiretroviral therapy. The TCR comes from a middle-aged woman with HIV.

CDR3 loop: CASTETQKKNEKLFF. The CDR3 bases are TGTGCCAGTACCGAGACCCAGAAGAAGAATGAAAAACTGTTTTTT. The V call is TRBV19, the J call TRBJ1-4; D remains ambiguous. Trimming removed 7 bases at V and 5 bases at J, with 17 bases between. The CDR3 has 15 residues. In germline, CDR1 is LNHDA, CDR2 SQIVND (reference sequence).